One T cell receptor (beta chain) is described in this entry. The germline V gene encodes CDR1 MDHEN and CDR2 SYDVKM. V lost 5 bases to trimming and J lost 7 bases, with 6 bases between them. CDR3 length: 12 amino acids. The data were obtained in a study of cytomegalovirus exposure and HLA in healthy donors. Generated by immunoSEQ multiplex PCR, the TCRdb table keeps only in-frame clones and is missing some. The data hold about 150,000 clones, with approximately 94% observed a single time. The rearrangement uses TRBV28 and TRBJ2-6; no clear D. This clonotype was obtained from a man aged 18-30 years in good health and CMV-seropositive. The sample comprised PBMCs. In DNA, the CDR3 is TGTGCCAGCAGTACTCGAGCCAACGTCCTGACTTTC. Translated: CASSTRANVLTF.